This T cell receptor (beta chain) is drawn from a study of T cells after posttransplantation cyclophosphamide. The CDR3 is 15 amino acids. Per the germline V gene, CDR1 is SGHRS and CDR2 is YFSETQ. J gave up 4 bases and V 2 bases, and 7 bases lay outside the gene matches. Profiling relied on immunoSEQ multiplex PCR, and the TCRdb table lists in-frame clones only, not all of them. Of tens of thousands of clones detected, just over 85% appear once; the ten largest clones hold roughly 2.8%. This chain uses TRBV5-1 with TRBJ2-7; 9 nucleotides align to TRBD2. The sequencing sample was made of PBMCs. The TCR originated in a man aged 30 to 39 with a blood cancer, CMV-positive, and with a related stem cell donor. CDR3 coding DNA: TGCGCCAGCAGCTTAATAGCGGGAGTCGGGTACGAGCAGTACTTC. Encoded protein: CASSLIAGVGYEQYF.